Listed here are 14 T cell receptor beta chains from one sample, sequenced in a study of T cell responses to AZD1222 COVID-19 vaccine. Method: immunoSEQ multiplex PCR; TCRdb's copy keeps in-frame clones and lacks some. The sample lists 110,000 to 150,000 clones; approximately 93% were seen once. Sequenced here: peripheral blood, sampled on day 0 of MenACWY control vaccination. The receptor set was obtained from an adult in good health.

The chain carries TRBV5-5 and TRBJ1-4, with 8 positions matching TRBD1. Trimming removed 4 bases from V and 7 bases from J; junction bases left unmatched: 9. The CDR3 sequence is 15 residues long. Germline V gene lookup returns CDR1 SGHKS and CDR2 YYEKEE (reference sequence). In DNA form, the CDR3 reads TGTGCCAGCAGCCCCGGGGTGGACAGGGTTGAAAAACTGTTTTTT. Protein: CASSPGVDRVEKLFF.

This clone appeared a single time. The chain employs TRBV28 and TRBJ1-5, with 9 bases aligning to TRBD1. V shed 8 bases and J 4 bases; nucleotides not matched to a gene: 9. The CDR3 runs to 15 residues. CDR1 MDHEN and CDR2 SYDVKM come from the germline V gene. The CDR3 reads CASHSTGGWNQPQHF. In DNA, the CDR3 is TGTGCCAGCCATAGCACAGGGGGCTGGAATCAGCCCCAGCATTTT.

The CDR3 nucleotides read TGTGCCAGCAGCCAAGATGGAGGGGGAACCTACAATGAGCAGTTCTTC. It specifies CASSQDGGGTYNEQFF. This sequence joins TRBV3-1 (or the pseudogene TRBV3-2) and TRBJ2-1; the D call may be TRBD1 or TRBD2 (6 bases each). The CDR3 runs to 16 residues. V lost 0 bases to trimming and J lost 2 bases, with 11 bases between them. CDR1 and CDR2 from the germline V gene are LGHDT and YNNKEL (reference sequence).

The chain employs TRBV6-1 and TRBJ1-2; the D gene is possibly TRBD1 (5 bases). This CDR3 contains 14 residues. V lost 0 bases and J lost 12, with 17 bases in between. The germline gives CDR1 MNHNS, CDR2 SASEGT. This CDR3 is CASSEAGDSIIDTF. The CDR3 DNA sequence: TGTGCCAGCAGTGAAGCTGGAGACAGTATTATCGACACCTTC.

The rearrangement uses TRBV3-1 (or the pseudogene TRBV3-2) and TRBJ2-3; 10 bases are shared with TRBD2. The CDR3 covers 17 residues. The J segment lost 9 bases and the V segment lost 0 bases, leaving 12 bases of the junction unmatched. Per the germline V gene, CDR1 is LGHDT and CDR2 is YNNKEL (reference sequence). The CDR3 region is CASSQDRASGGPGTQYF. CDR3 nucleotides: TGTGCCAGCAGCCAAGATCGGGCTAGCGGGGGCCCCGGAACGCAGTATTTT.

This rearrangement joins TRBV5-1 to TRBJ1-4; TRBD1 matches 8 bases. Germline V gene lookup returns CDR1 SGHRS and CDR2 YFSETQ. J lost 6 bases, V lost 4 bases, and 8 bases had no gene match. CDR3 length: 15 amino acids. CDR3 bases: TGCGCCAGCAGCATGAGACAGGGGCTGGATGAAAAACTGTTTTTT. Translated: CASSMRQGLDEKLFF.

This chain connects TRBV14 to TRBJ1-6; D is undetermined. CDR3 length equals 12 residues. V lost 1 base, J lost 11 bases, and 6 bases lay in between. Germline V lookup: CDR1 SGHDN, CDR2 FVKESK. This chain's CDR3 is CASSQAPTPLHF. CDR3 nucleotide sequence: TGTGCCAGCAGCCAAGCACCTACACCCCTCCACTTT.

The chain combines TRBV24-1 with TRBJ1-3, with D unresolved. V was clipped by 5 bases and J by 4 bases, with 23 bases between them. Germline V gives CDR1 KGHDR, CDR2 SFDVKD. This CDR3 has 18 amino acids. CDR3 sequence (DNA): TGTGCCACCAGTGCTCCGACAAGGCGAGTCCGAACGGGAAACACCATATATTTT. Translating it yields CATSAPTRRVRTGNTIYF.

The V call is TRBV9, the J call TRBJ1-6; possible D gene TRBD1, 6 bases. This CDR3 is built from 14 residues. In germline, CDR1 is SGDLS, CDR2 YYNGEE. Trimming cost V 4 bases and J 11 bases, with 16 bases left between them. The CDR3 nucleotides read TGTGCCAGCAGCCCGAACACAGGGTACGCACCCCTCCACTTT. Its translation: CASSPNTGYAPLHF. Filled out from reference TRBV9 and TRBJ1-6, the complete variable domain reads DSGVTQTPKHLITATGQRVTLRCSPRSGDLSVYWYQQSLDQGLQFLIQYYNGEERAKGNILERFSAQQFPDLHSELNLSSLELGDSALYFCASSPNTGYAPLHFGNGTRLTVT.

This rearrangement joins TRBV25-1 to TRBJ2-1; the match to TRBD1 covers 9 bases. CDR1 is MGHDK and CDR2 is SYGVNS in the germline V gene. The CDR3 spans 16 residues. Trimming cost V 1 base and J 2 bases; bases outside gene matches: 3. DNA of the CDR3: TGTGCCAGCAGTGAATCGGACAGGGGTCCCTACAATGAGCAGTTCTTC. Translating it yields CASSESDRGPYNEQFF.

This rearrangement joins TRBV28 to TRBJ2-1, with 9 bases aligning to TRBD2. CDR3 length: 16 amino acids. The trim removed 8 bases at V and 4 bases at J, leaving 12 bases unmatched. CDR1 and CDR2 from the germline V gene are MDHEN and SYDVKM. CDR3 residues: CASVGTGTSSYNEQFF. CDR3 in DNA: TGTGCCAGCGTCGGGACCGGGACTAGCTCTTACAATGAGCAGTTCTTC.

This chain links TRBV6-6 with TRBJ1-2, with 7 bases identical to TRBD1. CDR1 is MNHNY, CDR2 SVGAGI, per germline (reference sequence). The CDR3 is 14 amino acids. The V segment lost 2 bases and the J segment 6 bases; nucleotides outside the gene matches: 6. In DNA, the CDR3 is TGTGCCAGCAGTTACCGGGGGACAGCAGATGGCTACACCTTC. It encodes CASSYRGTADGYTF.

V usage is TRBV18 and J usage is TRBJ1-3, with 7 positions matching TRBD1. CDR1 is KGHSH, CDR2 LQKENI, per germline. The V and J ends lost 5 bases and 0 bases, in that order; junction bases with no gene match: 4. The CDR3 length is 15 residues. The CDR3 sequence: CASSSGTDSGNTIYF. The DNA for the CDR3 is TGTGCCAGCTCATCTGGGACAGACTCTGGAAACACCATATATTTT.

J is TRBJ1-3 and V is TRBV12-3 or TRBV12-4, with D uncertain. The CDR3 totals 13 residues. V lost 1 base and J 4 bases, leaving 5 bases between the germline ends. CDR3 region: CASSLGSGNTIYF. CDR3 in DNA: TGTGCCAGCAGTTTAGGGTCAGGAAACACCATATATTTT.